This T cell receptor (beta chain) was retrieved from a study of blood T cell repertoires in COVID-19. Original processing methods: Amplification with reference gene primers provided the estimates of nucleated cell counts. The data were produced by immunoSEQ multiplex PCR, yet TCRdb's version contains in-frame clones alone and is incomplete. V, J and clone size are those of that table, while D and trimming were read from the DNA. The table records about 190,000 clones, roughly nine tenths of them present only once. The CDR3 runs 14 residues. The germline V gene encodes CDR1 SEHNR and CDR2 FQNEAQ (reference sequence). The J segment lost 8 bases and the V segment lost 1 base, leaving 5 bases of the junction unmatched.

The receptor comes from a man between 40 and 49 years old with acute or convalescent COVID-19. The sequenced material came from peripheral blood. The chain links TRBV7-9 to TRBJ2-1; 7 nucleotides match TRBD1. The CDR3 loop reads CASSLDRGSDEQFF. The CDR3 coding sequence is TGTGCCAGCAGCTTAGACAGGGGATCCGATGAGCAGTTCTTC.